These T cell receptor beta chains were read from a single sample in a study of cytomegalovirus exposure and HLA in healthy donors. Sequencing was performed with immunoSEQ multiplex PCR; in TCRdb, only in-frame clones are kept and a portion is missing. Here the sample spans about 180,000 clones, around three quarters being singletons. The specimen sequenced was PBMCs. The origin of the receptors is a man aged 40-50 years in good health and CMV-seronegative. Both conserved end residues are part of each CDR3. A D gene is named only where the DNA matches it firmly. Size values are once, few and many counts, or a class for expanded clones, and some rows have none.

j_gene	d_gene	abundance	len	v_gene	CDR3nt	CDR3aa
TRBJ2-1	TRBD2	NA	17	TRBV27	TGTGCCAGCAGTTTAACCCGGACTAGCGGGAGGGTCAATGAGCAGTTCTTC	CASSLTRTSGRVNEQFF
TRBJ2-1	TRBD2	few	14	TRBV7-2	TGTGCCAGCAGCCCTAGCGGAGCCTACAATGAGCAGTTCTTC	CASSPSGAYNEQFF
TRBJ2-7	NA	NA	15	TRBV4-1	TGCGCCAGCAGCTCGTCGTACACGTTCGCCTACGAGCAGTACTTC	CASSSSYTFAYEQYF
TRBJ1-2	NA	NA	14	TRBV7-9	TGTGCCAGCAGCGACGACAGTATTATCTATGGCTACACCTTC	CASSDDSIIYGYTF
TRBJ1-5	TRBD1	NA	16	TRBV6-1	TGTGCCATCAGTGAGGGGGCATCTTATAGCAATCAGCCCCAGCATTTT	CAISEGASYSNQPQHF
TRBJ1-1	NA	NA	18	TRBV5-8	TGTGCCAGCAGCGTACTGATACAGGGCAGCCCACTGAACACTGAAGCTTTCTTT	CASSVLIQGSPLNTEAFF
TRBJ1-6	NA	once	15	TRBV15	TGTGCCACCAGCAGAGAACACCCGGGAGGGTCACCCCTCCACTTT	CATSREHPGGSPLHF
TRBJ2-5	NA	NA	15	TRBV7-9	TGTGCCAGCAGCTTAACGACACAGTACCAAGAGACCCAGTACTTC	CASSLTTQYQETQYF
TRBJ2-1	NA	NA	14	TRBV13	TGTGCCAGCAGCCCCTCGGGGAGGTACAATGAGCAGTTCTTC	CASSPSGRYNEQFF
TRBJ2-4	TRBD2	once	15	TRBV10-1	TGCGCCAGCAGTGCGTCGGGGGGGCGCGGGAACATTCAGTACTTC	CASSASGGRGNIQYF
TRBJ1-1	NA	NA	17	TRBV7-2	TGTGCCAGCAGCTTAGCGGGAGGCAGGGTGGCGAACACTGAAGCTTTCTTT	CASSLAGGRVANTEAFF
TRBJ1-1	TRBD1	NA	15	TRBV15	TGTGCCACCAGCAGAGGGGAGACGGACAGGGCTGAAGCTTTCTTT	CATSRGETDRAEAFF
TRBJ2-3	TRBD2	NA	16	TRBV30	TGTGCCTGGAGATCCCCGGGGAGCGGGGGCACAGATACGCAGTATTTT	CAWRSPGSGGTDTQYF
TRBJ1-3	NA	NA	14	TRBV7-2	TGTGCCAGCAGCTTAAGCTACTCTGGAAACACCATATATTTT	CASSLSYSGNTIYF
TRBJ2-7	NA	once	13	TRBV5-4	TGTGCCAGCAGCTTGCGGCCGGGCTACGAGCAGTACTTC	CASSLRPGYEQYF
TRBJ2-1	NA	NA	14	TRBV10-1	TGCGCCAGCAGTATGGACACTCCTCGCAATGAGCAGTTCTTC	CASSMDTPRNEQFF
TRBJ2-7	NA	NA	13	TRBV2	TGTGCCAGCAGTGAATACAGGGCCTACGAGCAGTACTTC	CASSEYRAYEQYF
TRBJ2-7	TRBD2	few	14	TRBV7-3	TGTGCCAGCAGCCTGACTAGCGGGAGCTACGAGCAGTACTTC	CASSLTSGSYEQYF
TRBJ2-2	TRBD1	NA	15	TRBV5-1	TGCGCCAGCAGCCGGGGACAGACGAACACCGGGGAGCTGTTTTTT	CASSRGQTNTGELFF
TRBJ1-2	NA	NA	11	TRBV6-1	TGTGCCAGCACGGAGGCGGGGGGCTACACCTTC	CASTEAGGYTF
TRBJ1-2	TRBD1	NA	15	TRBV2	TGTGCCAGCAGTGAACGGACAGGAACGATTAGAGGCTACACCTTC	CASSERTGTIRGYTF
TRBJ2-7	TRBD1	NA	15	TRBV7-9	TGTGCCAGCAGCCACACCGGGACAGGAGACTACGAGCAGTACTTC	CASSHTGTGDYEQYF
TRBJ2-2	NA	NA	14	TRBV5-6	TGTGCCAGCAGCTTACGGGAGATGACCGGGGAGCTGTTTTTT	CASSLREMTGELFF
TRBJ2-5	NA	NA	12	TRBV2	TGTGCCAGCAGTGAGGGCAGAGAGACCCAGTACTTC	CASSEGRETQYF
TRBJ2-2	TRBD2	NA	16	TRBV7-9	TGTGCCAGCAGCTTCGCTAGCGGGGGGAACACCGGGGAGCTGTTTTTT	CASSFASGGNTGELFF
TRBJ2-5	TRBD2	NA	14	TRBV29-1	TGCAGCGTTCTACTAGCGGGGGCCGCGGGGACCCAGTACTTC	CSVLLAGAAGTQYF
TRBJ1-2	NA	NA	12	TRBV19	TGTGCCAGTAGTATCACTAGGAATGGCTACACCTTC	CASSITRNGYTF